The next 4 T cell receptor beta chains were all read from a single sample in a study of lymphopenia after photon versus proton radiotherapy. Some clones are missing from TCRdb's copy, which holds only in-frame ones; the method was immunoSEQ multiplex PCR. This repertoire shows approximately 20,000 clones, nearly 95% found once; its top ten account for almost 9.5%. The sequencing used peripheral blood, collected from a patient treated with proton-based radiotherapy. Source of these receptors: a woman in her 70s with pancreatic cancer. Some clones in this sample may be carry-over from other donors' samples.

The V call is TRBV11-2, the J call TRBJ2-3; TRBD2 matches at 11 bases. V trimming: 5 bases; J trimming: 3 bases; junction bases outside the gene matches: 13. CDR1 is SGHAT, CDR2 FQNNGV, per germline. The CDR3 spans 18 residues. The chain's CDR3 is CASSLQTLIAGGTDTQYF. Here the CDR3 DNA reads TGTGCCAGCAGCCTCCAAACCCTGATAGCGGGAGGGACAGATACGCAGTATTTT.

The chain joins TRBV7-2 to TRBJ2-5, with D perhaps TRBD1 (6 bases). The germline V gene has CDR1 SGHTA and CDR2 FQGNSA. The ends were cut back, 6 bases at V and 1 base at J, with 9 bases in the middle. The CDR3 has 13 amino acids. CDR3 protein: CASRLGGQETQYF. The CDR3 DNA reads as TGTGCCAGCAGACTAGGGGGCCAAGAGACCCAGTACTTC.

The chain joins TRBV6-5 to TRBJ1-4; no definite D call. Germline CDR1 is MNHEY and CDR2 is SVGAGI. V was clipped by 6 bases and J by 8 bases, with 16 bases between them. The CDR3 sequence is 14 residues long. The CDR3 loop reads CASRRGTGWEKLFF. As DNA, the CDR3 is TGTGCCAGCAGGCGAGGAACTGGGTGGGAAAAACTGTTTTTT.

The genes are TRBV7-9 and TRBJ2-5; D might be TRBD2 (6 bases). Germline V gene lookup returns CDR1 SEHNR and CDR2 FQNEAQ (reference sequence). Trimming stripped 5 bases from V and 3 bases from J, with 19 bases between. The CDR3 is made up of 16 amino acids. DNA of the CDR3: TGTGCCAGCAGCCCAGGAGGACTACTTACCAAAGAGACCCAGTACTTC. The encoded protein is CASSPGGLLTKETQYF.